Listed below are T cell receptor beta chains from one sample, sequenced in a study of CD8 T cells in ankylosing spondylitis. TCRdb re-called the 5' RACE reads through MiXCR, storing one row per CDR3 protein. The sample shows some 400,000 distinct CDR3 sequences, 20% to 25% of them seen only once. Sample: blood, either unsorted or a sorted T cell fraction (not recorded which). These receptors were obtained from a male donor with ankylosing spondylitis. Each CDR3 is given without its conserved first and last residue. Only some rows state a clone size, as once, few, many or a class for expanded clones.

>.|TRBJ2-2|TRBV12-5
ASGGQGTGELF
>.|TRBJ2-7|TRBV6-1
ASSGRETGLAGLEQY
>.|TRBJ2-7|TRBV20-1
SARYPGLQGGQLEQY
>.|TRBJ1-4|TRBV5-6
ASSSIRENEKLF
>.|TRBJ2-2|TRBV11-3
ASSLKRVGHTGELF
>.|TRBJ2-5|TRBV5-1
ASSFSGRPQETQY
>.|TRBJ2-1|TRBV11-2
ASSLDIAGGSDEQF
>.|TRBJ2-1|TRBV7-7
ASSLDTNNEQF
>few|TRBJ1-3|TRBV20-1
SARVAPGNTIY
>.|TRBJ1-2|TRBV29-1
SVFFSGGAYGYT
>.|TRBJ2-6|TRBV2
ASARPSSGANVLT
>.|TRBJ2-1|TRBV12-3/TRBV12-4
ASSPLGLNNEQF
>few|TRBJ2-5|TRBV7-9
ASSYSPGRETQY
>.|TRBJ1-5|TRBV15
ATSRAGYSNQPQH
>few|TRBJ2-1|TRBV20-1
SARLGDEQF
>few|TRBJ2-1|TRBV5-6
ASSLVSEQF
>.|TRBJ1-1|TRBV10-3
AISAERVRTEAF
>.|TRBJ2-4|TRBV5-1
ASSLDRDFGQRGYIQY
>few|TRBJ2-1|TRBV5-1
ASSSEARAGNHEQF
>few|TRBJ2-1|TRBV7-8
ASSLLGGVYNEQF
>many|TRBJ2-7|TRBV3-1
ASSRDGTSYEQY
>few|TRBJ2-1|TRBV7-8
ASSYERGNPPYNEQF
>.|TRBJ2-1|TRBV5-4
ASSLDISKSHNEQF
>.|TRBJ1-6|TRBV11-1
ASSLGRRQGRNGNSPLH
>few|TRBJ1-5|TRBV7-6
ASSLGRGIVQPQH
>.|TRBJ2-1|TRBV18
ASSSGQGTRNEQF
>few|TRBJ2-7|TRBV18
ASSPEDGSYEQY
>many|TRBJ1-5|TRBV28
ASNSPLRNQPQH
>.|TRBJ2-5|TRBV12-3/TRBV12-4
ASSFGHQETQY
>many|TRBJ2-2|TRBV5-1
ASRGTSNTGELF
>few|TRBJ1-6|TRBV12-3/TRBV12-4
ASSQTVYYNSPLH
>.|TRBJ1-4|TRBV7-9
ASSVGTGGYEKLF
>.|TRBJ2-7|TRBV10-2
ATTPGQGLEQY
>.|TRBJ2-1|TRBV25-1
ASSATSEDYNEQF
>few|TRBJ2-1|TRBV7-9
ASSPAGQGGRNEQF
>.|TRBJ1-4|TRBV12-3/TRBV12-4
ASSFNWDPTNEKLF
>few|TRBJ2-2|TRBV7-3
ASSLGTTRTGELF
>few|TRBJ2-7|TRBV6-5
ASSYRGSPEY
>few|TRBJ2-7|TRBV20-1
SARDRLAGAREQY
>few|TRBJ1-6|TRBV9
ASSVMVEVRRSPLH
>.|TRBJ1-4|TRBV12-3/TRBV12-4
ASGVSASNEKLF
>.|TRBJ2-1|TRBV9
ASSAQGYEQF
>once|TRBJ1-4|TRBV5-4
ASSWGGEKLF
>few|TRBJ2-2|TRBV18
ASSPQGVMTGELF